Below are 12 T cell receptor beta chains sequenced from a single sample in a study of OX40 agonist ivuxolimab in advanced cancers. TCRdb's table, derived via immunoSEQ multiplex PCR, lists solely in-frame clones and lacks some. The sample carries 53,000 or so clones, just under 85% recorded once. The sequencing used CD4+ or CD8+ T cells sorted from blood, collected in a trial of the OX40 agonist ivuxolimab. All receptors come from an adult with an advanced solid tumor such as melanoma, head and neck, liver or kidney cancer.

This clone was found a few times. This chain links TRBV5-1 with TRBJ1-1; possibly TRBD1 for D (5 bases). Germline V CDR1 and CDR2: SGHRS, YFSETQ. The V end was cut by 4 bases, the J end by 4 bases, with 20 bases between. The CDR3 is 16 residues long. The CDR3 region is CASSRFGEGQGTEAFF. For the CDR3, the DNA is TGCGCCAGCAGCCGTTTTGGGGAGGGGCAAGGCACTGAAGCTTTCTTT.

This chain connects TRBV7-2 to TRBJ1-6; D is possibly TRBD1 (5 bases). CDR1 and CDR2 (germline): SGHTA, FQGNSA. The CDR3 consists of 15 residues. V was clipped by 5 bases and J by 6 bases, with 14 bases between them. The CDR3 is CASSPRGGLNSPLHF. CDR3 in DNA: TGTGCCAGCAGCCCGAGGGGCGGACTTAATTCACCCCTCCACTTT.

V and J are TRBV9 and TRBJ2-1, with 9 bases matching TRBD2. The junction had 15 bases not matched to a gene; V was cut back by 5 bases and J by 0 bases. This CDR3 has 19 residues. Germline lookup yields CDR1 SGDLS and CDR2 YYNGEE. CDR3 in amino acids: CASSPIPLAGLSSYNEQFF. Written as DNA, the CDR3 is TGTGCCAGCAGTCCAATTCCGCTAGCGGGGCTTAGCTCCTACAATGAGCAGTTCTTC.

The chain's CDR3 is CATSGQQGSYGYTF. CDR3 DNA sequence: TGTGCCACCAGCGGACAACAGGGCTCCTATGGCTACACCTTC. J is TRBJ1-2 and V is TRBV15; perhaps TRBD1 as D (6 bases). With 5 bases removed from V and 4 bases from J, the gap between germline ends came to 14 bases. Germline values: CDR1 LNHNV, CDR2 YYDKDF (reference sequence). The CDR3 totals 14 residues.

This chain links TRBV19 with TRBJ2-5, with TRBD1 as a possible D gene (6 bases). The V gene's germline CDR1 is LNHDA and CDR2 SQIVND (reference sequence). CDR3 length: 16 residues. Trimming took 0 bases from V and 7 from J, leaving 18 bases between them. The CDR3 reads CASSIEGAGHSGTQYF. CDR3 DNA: TGTGCCAGTAGTATAGAGGGGGCTGGCCACTCAGGGACCCAGTACTTC.

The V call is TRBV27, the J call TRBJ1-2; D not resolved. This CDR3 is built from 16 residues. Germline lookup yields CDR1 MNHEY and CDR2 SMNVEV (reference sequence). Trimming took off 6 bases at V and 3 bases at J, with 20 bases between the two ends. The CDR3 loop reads CASSLSPRSTYYGYTF. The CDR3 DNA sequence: TGTGCCAGCAGCTTAAGCCCCCGGTCCACCTACTATGGCTACACCTTC.

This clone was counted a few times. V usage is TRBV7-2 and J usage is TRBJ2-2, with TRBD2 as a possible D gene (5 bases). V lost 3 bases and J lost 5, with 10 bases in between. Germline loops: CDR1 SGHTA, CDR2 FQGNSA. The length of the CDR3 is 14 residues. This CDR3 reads CASSFFTRTGELFF. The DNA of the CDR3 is TGTGCCAGCAGCTTTTTTACTAGGACCGGGGAGCTGTTTTTT.

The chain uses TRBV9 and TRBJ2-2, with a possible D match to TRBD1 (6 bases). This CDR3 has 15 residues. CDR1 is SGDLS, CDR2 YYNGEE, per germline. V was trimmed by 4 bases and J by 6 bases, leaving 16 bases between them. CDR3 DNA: TGTGCCAGCAGCCCGACAGGAGCCAACCCCGGGGAGCTGTTTTTT. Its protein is CASSPTGANPGELFF.

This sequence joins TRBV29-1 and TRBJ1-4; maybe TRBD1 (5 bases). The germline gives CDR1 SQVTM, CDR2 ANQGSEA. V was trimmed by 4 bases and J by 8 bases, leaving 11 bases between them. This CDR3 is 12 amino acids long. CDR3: CSVVSGSEKLFF. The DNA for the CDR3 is TGCAGCGTTGTATCAGGGTCCGAAAAACTGTTTTTT.

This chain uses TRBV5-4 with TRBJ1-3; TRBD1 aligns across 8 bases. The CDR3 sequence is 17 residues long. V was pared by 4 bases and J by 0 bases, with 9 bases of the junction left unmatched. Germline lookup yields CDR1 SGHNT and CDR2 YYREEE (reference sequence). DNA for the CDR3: TGTGCCAGCAGCCACCGGACAGGGTTTAGCTCTGGAAACACCATATATTTT. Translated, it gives CASSHRTGFSSGNTIYF.

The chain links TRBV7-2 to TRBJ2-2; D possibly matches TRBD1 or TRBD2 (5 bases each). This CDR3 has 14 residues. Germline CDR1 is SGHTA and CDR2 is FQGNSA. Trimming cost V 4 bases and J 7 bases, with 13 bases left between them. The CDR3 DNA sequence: TGTGCCAGCAGCTACAGGCCCCGGGGCGGGGAGCTGTTTTTT. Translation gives CASSYRPRGGELFF.

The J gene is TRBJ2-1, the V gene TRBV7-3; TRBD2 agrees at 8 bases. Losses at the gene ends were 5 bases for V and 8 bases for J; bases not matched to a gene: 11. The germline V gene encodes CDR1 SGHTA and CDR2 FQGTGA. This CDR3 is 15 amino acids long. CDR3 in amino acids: CASSITSGSEYEQFF. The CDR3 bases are TGTGCCAGCAGCATTACAAGCGGGAGTGAGTATGAGCAGTTCTTC.